This entry lists 6 T cell receptor beta chains sequenced from one sample in a study of chemoradiotherapy in HPV16-positive cancers (dated by TCRdb to between 2020 and 2023). Library preparation used the immunoSEQ multiplex PCR assay. TCRdb limited this immuneACCESS table to in-frame rearrangements with V and J called. A share of clones is missing; checked studies link under half to unresolved V genes, and the rest is unexplained. The sample table contains roughly 29,000 clones; only one count was recorded for around 90% of them. The ten most abundant clones make up roughly a fifth of the sample. The starting material was blood, obtained from a patient who underwent chemoradiotherapy. All receptors derive from a human donor with HPV-associated anogenital cancer.

The chain recombines TRBV4-1 with TRBJ2-7; perhaps TRBD2 as D (5 bases). The CDR3 sequence is 16 residues long. Germline CDR1 is MGHRA and CDR2 is YSYEKL. Trimming shortened V by 2 bases and J by 4 bases, and 18 bases separated the two germline ends. The CDR3 DNA is TGCGCCAGCAGCCAAAACCCCGGGGTGGGCCTATACGAGCAGTACTTC. Its protein product is CASSQNPGVGLYEQYF.

The count of this clone is one. The rearrangement links TRBV19 to TRBJ1-5, with D perhaps matching TRBD1 (6 bases). The CDR3 runs 16 residues. V was pared by 7 bases and J by 4 bases, with 20 bases between. Germline assignment: CDR1 LNHDA and CDR2 SQIVND (reference sequence). The CDR3 reads CASNSREGVGNQPQHF. In DNA form, the CDR3 reads TGTGCCAGTAATTCTAGGGAGGGGGTAGGAAATCAGCCCCAGCATTTT.

The V gene is TRBV7-2, the J gene TRBJ2-5, with D hard to call. Trimming removed 5 bases at V and 5 bases at J, with 18 bases between. Germline V lookup: CDR1 SGHTA, CDR2 FQGNSA. The CDR3 runs 15 residues. In DNA, the CDR3 is TGTGCCAGCAGCGAAGGGCGTTGGATTGGCGAGACCCAGTACTTC. Amino acid sequence: CASSEGRWIGETQYF.

V is TRBV4-2 and J is TRBJ2-3; TRBD2 aligns across 8 bases. The V segment lost 9 bases and the J segment 0 bases; nucleotides outside the gene matches: 2. The CDR3 is made up of 13 amino acids. The germline V gene has CDR1 LGHNA and CDR2 YNFKEQ. In DNA, the CDR3 is TGTGCCAGTAGCGGGGTCAGCACAGATACGCAGTATTTT. Its translation is CASSGVSTDTQYF.

The chain has TRBV6-5 and TRBJ2-7, with a tentative D call TRBD1 (7 bases). CDR1 MNHEY and CDR2 SVGAGI come from the germline V gene. There are 16 residues in the CDR3. V lost 2 bases to trimming and J lost 3 bases, with 17 bases between them. CDR3 nucleotide sequence: TGTGCCAGCAGTTACCTTAGGACAGGAGGGTTCTACGAGCAGTACTTC. This sequence encodes CASSYLRTGGFYEQYF.

The chain uses TRBV2 and TRBJ2-6, with D perhaps TRBD1 (5 bases). Trimming stripped 6 bases from V and 3 bases from J, with 15 bases between. Looked up from germline, CDR1 is SNHLY and CDR2 is FYNNEI. The CDR3 loop spans 16 amino acids. CDR3 sequence (DNA): TGTGCCAGCAGCCGTATATTAGGGGTTGGGGCCAACGTCCTGACTTTC. Protein product: CASSRILGVGANVLTF.